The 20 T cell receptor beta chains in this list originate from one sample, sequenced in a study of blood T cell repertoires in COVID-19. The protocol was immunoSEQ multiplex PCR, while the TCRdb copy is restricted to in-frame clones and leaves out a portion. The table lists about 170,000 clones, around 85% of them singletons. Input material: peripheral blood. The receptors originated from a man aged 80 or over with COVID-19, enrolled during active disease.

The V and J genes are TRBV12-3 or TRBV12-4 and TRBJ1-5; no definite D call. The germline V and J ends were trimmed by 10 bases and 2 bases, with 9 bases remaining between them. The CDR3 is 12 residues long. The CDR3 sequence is CAIAHGNQPQHF. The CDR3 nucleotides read TGTGCCATCGCACACGGCAATCAGCCCCAGCATTTT.

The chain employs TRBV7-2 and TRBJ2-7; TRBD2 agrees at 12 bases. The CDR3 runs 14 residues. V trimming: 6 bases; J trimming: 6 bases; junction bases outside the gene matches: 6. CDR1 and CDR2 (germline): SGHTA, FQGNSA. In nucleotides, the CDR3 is TGTGCCAGCAGACAAGGACTAGCGGGGAGCGAGCAGTACTTC. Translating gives CASRQGLAGSEQYF.

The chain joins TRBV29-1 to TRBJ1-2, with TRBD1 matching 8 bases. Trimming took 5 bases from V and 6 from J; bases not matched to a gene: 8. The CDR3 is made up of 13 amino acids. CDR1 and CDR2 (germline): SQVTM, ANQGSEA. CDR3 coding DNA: TGCAGCGTTCGTGGACAGGGATATGATGGCTACACCTTC. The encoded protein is CSVRGQGYDGYTF.

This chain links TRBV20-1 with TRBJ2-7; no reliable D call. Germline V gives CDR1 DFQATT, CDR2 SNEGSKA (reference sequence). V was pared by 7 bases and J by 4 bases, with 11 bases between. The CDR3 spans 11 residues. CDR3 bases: TGCAGTGTCCCTTCCAGGTACGAGCAGTACTTC. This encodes CSVPSRYEQYF.

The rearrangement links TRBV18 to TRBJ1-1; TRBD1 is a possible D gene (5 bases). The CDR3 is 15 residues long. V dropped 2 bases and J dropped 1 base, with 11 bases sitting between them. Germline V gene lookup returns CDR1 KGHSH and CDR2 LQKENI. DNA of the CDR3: TGTGCCAGCTCACCAGGGGGGTTGGAGAACACTGAAGCTTTCTTT. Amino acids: CASSPGGLENTEAFF.

CDR3 DNA sequence: TGTGCCAGCAGCTTACTAGCGGGGGAGTATTTTAGCACAGATACGCAGTATTTT. Encoded protein: CASSLLAGEYFSTDTQYF. V and J are TRBV9 and TRBJ2-3; TRBD2 matches 11 bases. This CDR3 has 18 residues. Germline CDR1 and CDR2: SGDLS and YYNGEE. V was pared by 4 bases and J by 0 bases, with 10 bases of the junction left unmatched.

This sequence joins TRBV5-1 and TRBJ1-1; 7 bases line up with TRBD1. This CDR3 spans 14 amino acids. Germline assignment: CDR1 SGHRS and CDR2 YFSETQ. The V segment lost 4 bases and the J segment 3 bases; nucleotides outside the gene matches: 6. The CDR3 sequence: CASSVQGTDTEAFF. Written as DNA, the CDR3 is TGCGCCAGCAGCGTACAGGGGACGGACACTGAAGCTTTCTTT.

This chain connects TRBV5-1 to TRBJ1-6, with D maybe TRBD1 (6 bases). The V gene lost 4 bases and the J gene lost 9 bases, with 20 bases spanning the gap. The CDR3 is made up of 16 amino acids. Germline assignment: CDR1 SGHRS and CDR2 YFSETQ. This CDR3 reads CASSLTPTGTGSPLHF. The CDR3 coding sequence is TGCGCCAGCAGCCTAACTCCGACAGGCACGGGTTCACCCCTCCACTTT.

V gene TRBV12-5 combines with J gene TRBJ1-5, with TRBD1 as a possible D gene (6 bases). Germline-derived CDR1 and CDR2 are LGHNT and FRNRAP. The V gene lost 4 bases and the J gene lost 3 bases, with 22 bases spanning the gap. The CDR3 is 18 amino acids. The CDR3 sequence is CASGSTARGSLYNQPQHF. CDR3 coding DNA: TGTGCTAGTGGTTCCACGGCCAGGGGATCCCTTTACAATCAGCCCCAGCATTTT.

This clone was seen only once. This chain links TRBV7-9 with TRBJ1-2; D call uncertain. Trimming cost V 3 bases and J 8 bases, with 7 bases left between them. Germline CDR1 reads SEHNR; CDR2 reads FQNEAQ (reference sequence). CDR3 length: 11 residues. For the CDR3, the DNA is TGTGCCAGCAGCTTGTCCGGGGGCTACACCTTC. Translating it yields CASSLSGGYTF.

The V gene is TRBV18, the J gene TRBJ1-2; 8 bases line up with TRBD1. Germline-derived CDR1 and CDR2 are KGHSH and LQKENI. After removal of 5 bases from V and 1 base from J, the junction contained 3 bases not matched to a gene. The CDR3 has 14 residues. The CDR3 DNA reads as TGTGCCAGCTCATATGACAGGGGTAACTATGGCTACACCTTC. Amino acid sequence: CASSYDRGNYGYTF.

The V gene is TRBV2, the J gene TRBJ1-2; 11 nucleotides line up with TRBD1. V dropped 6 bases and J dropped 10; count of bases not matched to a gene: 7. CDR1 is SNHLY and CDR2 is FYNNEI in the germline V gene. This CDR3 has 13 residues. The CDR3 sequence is CASSAPGQGDYTF. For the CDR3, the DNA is TGTGCCAGCAGCGCCCCGGGACAGGGGGACTACACCTTC.

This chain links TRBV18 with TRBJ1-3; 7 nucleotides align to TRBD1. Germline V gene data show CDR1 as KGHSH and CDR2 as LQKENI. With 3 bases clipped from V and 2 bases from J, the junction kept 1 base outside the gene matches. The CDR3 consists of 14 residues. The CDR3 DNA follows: TGTGCCAGCTCACCCCAGGGGGCTGGAAACACCATATATTTT. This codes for CASSPQGAGNTIYF.

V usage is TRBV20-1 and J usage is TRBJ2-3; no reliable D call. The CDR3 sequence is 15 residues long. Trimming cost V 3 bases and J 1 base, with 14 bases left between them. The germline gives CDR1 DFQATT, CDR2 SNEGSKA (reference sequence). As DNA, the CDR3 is TGCAGTGCTAGTTTCCTCAGTCCCCGCACAGATACGCAGTATTTT. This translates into CSASFLSPRTDTQYF.

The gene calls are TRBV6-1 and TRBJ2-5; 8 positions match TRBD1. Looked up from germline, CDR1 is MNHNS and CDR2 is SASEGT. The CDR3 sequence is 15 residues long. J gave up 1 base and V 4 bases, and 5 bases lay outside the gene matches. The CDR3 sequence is CASSGSGTGQETQYF. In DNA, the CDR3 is TGTGCCAGCAGTGGCTCCGGGACAGGCCAAGAGACCCAGTACTTC.

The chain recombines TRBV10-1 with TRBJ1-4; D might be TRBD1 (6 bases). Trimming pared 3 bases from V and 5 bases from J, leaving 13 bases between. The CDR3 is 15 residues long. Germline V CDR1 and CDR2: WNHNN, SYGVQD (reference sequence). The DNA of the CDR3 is TGCGCCAGCAGTGACCGGGGACACGGGAATGAAAAACTGTTTTTT. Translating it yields CASSDRGHGNEKLFF.

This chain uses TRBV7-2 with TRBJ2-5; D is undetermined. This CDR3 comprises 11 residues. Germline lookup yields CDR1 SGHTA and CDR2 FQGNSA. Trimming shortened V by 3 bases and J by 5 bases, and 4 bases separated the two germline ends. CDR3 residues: CASSLYETQYF. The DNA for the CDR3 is TGTGCCAGCAGCTTGTATGAGACCCAGTACTTC.

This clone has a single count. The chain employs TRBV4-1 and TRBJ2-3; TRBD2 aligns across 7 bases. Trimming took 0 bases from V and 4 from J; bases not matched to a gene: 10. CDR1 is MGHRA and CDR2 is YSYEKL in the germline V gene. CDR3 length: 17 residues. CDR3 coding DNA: TGCGCCAGCAGCCAAGAGTGGCGGGGGTATCCCCCAGATACGCAGTATTTT. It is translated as CASSQEWRGYPPDTQYF.

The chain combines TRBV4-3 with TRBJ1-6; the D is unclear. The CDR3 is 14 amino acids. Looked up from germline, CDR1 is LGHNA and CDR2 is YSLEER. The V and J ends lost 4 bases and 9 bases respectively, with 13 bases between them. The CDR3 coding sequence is TGCGCCAGCAGCCTCGTCGGTAGCGGTTCACCCCTCCACTTT. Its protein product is CASSLVGSGSPLHF.

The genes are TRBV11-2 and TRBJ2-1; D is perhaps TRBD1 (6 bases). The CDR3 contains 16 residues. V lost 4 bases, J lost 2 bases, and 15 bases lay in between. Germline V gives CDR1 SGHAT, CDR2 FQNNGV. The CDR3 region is CASSSLTGKTYNEQFF. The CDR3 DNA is TGTGCCAGCAGCTCACTTACAGGGAAGACCTACAATGAGCAGTTCTTC.